This T cell receptor (beta chain) was recovered during a study of CD8 T cells in Susac syndrome. Whole-study findings and limits: Peak Susac CD8+ clonal expansion was seen in TEMRA cells and active patients.

The TEMRA cells underwent FACS enrichment, while the CD8+ and CD4+ T cells underwent negative isolation. After extraction with the RNeasy kit, about 0.5 to 1 ug of the RNA was reverse transcribed using random hexamers. MiXCR, run by TCRdb on the immunoSEQ multiplex PCR reads, gives a single entry per CDR3 protein. The sample includes around 130,000 distinct CDR3 sequences, around 94% seen only once; the top ten take about 0.28%. Germline lookup yields CDR1 MNHEY and CDR2 SVGAGI. V was trimmed by 4 bases and J by 0 bases, leaving 8 bases between them. The CDR3 runs to 14 residues. As regards this clonotype: The antigen remains unidentified.

The chain combines TRBV6-5 with TRBJ2-3; D unresolved. The source is a human donor with Susac syndrome. The sample consisted of CD8+ T cells from PBMCs. The CDR3 nucleotides read TGTGCCAGCAGTTGGGCCGGTAGCACAGATACGCAGTATTTT. Translated: CASSWAGSTDTQYF.